The 3 T cell receptor beta chains presented below share a single source sample, sequenced in a study of T cell responses to AZD1222 COVID-19 vaccine. Clones were read by immunoSEQ multiplex PCR, and TCRdb kept only the in-frame ones, dropping some. The sample lists around 140,000 clones, 75% to 85% seen once, with 7.9% in the top ten. The sample consisted of peripheral blood, taken 28 days after the second dose of the MenACWY control vaccine. The receptors originated from an adult who received the MenACWY meningococcal vaccine as a control.

This clone turned up a few times. The gene calls are TRBV29-1 and TRBJ2-3, with D maybe TRBD2 (5 bases). The V gene lost 5 bases and the J gene lost 4 bases, with 16 bases spanning the gap. The CDR3 has 14 amino acids. The germline gives CDR1 SQVTM, CDR2 ANQGSEA. The CDR3 region has the DNA TGCAGCGTTAAAGCGGCCAGTAAGGCAGATACGCAGTATTTT. This gives the protein CSVKAASKADTQYF.

The chain couples TRBV25-1 to TRBJ1-2; a possible D gene is TRBD1 (6 bases). The V gene lost 5 bases and the J gene lost 7 bases, with 17 bases spanning the gap. Per the germline V gene, CDR1 is MGHDK and CDR2 is SYGVNS. The CDR3 is 14 amino acids. The CDR3: CASSPVRGAVGYTF. The CDR3 nucleotides read TGTGCCAGCAGTCCCGTCCGGGGGGCAGTTGGCTACACCTTC.

CDR3 in amino acids: CASSLGVNTEAFF. The DNA of the CDR3 is TGTGCCAGCAGCTTAGGTGTTAACACTGAAGCTTTCTTT. V is TRBV11-3 and J is TRBJ1-1, with D unresolved. This CDR3 spans 13 amino acids. The germline CDR1 and CDR2 sequences are SGHNT and YENEEA. V dropped 1 base and J dropped 2 bases, with 5 bases sitting between them. Using reference TRBV11-3 and TRBJ1-1 for the parts outside the CDR3, the full variable domain is EAGVVQSPRYKIIEKKQPVAFWCNPISGHNTLYWYLQNLGQGPELLIRYENEEAVDDSQLPKDRFSAERLKGVDSTLKIQPAELGDSAVYLCASSLGVNTEAFFGQGTRLTVV.